Presented here are 21 T cell receptor beta chains from one specimen sequenced in a study of shared clonotypes between healthy human individuals. Profiled with immunoSEQ multiplex PCR; TCRdb holds only in-frame clones, not every one. Counted here are just under 350,000 clones, more than 60% occurring once; the ten biggest clones make up roughly a tenth. The sample comprised memory CD4+ T cells sorted from blood. The subset was: CD45RA-negative fraction. The source is a man aged 25-45 years in good health.

The chain recombines TRBV6-6 with TRBJ2-5; 7 bases are shared with TRBD1. V lost 5 bases and J lost 2; bases outside the gene matches: 8. CDR3 size: 15 residues. Looked up from germline, CDR1 is MNHNY and CDR2 is SVGAGI (reference sequence). The CDR3 DNA sequence: TGTGCCAGCAGTGCCCACGGGACAGAGCAAGAGACCCAGTACTTC. Amino acids: CASSAHGTEQETQYF.

The chain combines TRBV18 with TRBJ1-2, with a tentative D call TRBD1 (6 bases). Per the germline V gene, CDR1 is KGHSH and CDR2 is LQKENI. V was shortened by 3 bases and J by 6 bases, with 14 bases between the two germline ends. The CDR3 loop spans 14 amino acids. CDR3 nucleotide sequence: TGTGCCAGCTCACCCGGAGGGGGAGGACATGGCTACACCTTC. Its translation: CASSPGGGGHGYTF. Full variable domain (outside the CDR3, taken from reference TRBV18 and TRBJ1-2): NAGVMQNPRHLVRRRGQEARLRCSPMKGHSHVYWYRQLPEEGLKFMVYLQKENIIDESGMPKERFSAEFPKEGPSILRIQQVVRGDSAAYFCASSPGGGGHGYTFGSGTRLTVV.

The V and J genes are TRBV12-5 and TRBJ2-1, with 9 nucleotides matching TRBD1. The CDR3 totals 15 residues. Germline-derived CDR1 and CDR2 are LGHNT and FRNRAP. J gave up 9 bases and V 1 base, and 7 bases lay outside the gene matches. CDR3 sequence: CASGLGQGDGGEQFF. CDR3 nucleotide sequence: TGTGCTAGTGGTTTGGGACAGGGGGACGGTGGTGAGCAGTTCTTC.

J is TRBJ2-7 and V is TRBV30; D is unresolved. The CDR3 length is 10 residues. V lost 0 bases, J lost 6 bases, and 3 bases lay in between. Germline CDR1 reads GTSNPN; CDR2 reads SVGIG (reference sequence). Written as DNA, the CDR3 is TGTGCCTGGAGTGTACCCGAGCAGTACTTC. Amino acid sequence: CAWSVPEQYF.

The CDR3 sequence is CASSPGLPTGSEVWYVNEQFF. As DNA, the CDR3 is TGTGCCAGCAGCCCGGGTCTCCCCACCGGGTCTGAGGTGTGGTACGTCAATGAGCAGTTCTTC. The genes are TRBV4-2 and TRBJ2-1, with D uncertain. Germline lookup yields CDR1 LGHNA and CDR2 YNFKEQ. The V end was cut by 4 bases, the J end by 6 bases, with 34 bases between. This CDR3 is 21 amino acids long.

V usage is TRBV27 and J usage is TRBJ2-3, with 8 bases identical to TRBD1. The CDR3 covers 15 residues. Germline CDR1 MNHEY, CDR2 SMNVEV (reference sequence). The J segment lost 3 bases and the V segment lost 3 bases, leaving 5 bases of the junction unmatched. For the CDR3, the DNA is TGTGCCAGCAGTTTTGTGACAGGGGCAACAGATACGCAGTATTTT. As protein: CASSFVTGATDTQYF.

The rearrangement uses TRBV7-2 and TRBJ2-1, with 7 positions matching TRBD2. Germline CDR1 is SGHTA and CDR2 is FQGNSA. The CDR3 totals 15 residues. The trim removed 5 bases at V and 3 bases at J, leaving 7 bases unmatched. In DNA form, the CDR3 reads TGTGCCAGCAGCCAAAGCGGGACGAACTACAATGAGCAGTTCTTC. Encoded protein: CASSQSGTNYNEQFF.

CDR3 in amino acids: CAIKAGGPGADTQYF. CDR3 DNA sequence: TGTGCCATCAAAGCGGGAGGGCCGGGGGCAGATACGCAGTATTTT. The rearrangement uses TRBV10-3 and TRBJ2-3; 10 bases fit TRBD2. Germline CDR1 and CDR2: ENHRY and SYGVKD. Germline trimming cut 7 bases from V and 4 bases from J; bases unmatched to any gene: 8. The CDR3 length is 15 residues.

The chain joins TRBV5-4 to TRBJ2-5, with TRBD1 as a possible D gene (6 bases). Trimming removed 3 bases at V and 2 bases at J, with 8 bases between. CDR3 length: 13 residues. Germline V gene lookup returns CDR1 SGHNT and CDR2 YYREEE (reference sequence). CDR3 bases: TGTGCCAGCAGCTACGGACAGCAAGAGACCCAGTACTTC. Protein: CASSYGQQETQYF.

This clone was picked up many times. The chain uses TRBV4-1 and TRBJ2-1; unclear D gene. This CDR3 region has 15 residues. Germline-derived CDR1 and CDR2 are MGHRA and YSYEKL. Trimming pared 3 bases from V and 5 bases from J, leaving 14 bases between. The CDR3 spells CASSHLTSIHNEQFF. The CDR3, as DNA: TGCGCCAGCAGCCATCTTACCTCTATTCACAATGAGCAGTTCTTC.

This clone has just a few counts. The V call is TRBV29-1, the J call TRBJ1-2; maybe TRBD1 (6 bases). V lost 0 bases, J lost 8 bases, and 13 bases lay in between. The CDR3 is 13 amino acids. CDR1 is SQVTM, CDR2 ANQGSEA, per germline. CDR3 protein: CSVEESGARGYTF. DNA of the CDR3: TGCAGCGTTGAAGAATCAGGGGCTAGGGGCTACACCTTC.

The rearrangement uses TRBV5-1 and TRBJ2-1; 8 positions agree with TRBD2. This CDR3 has 18 residues. V lost 0 bases, J lost 4 bases, and 12 bases stayed unmatched. From germline, CDR1 is SGHRS and CDR2 YFSETQ. CDR3 residues: CASSLDGGGRKIYNEQFF. The CDR3 DNA reads TGCGCCAGCAGCTTGGATGGTGGCGGGAGGAAAATTTACAATGAGCAGTTCTTC.

This clone showed up just a few times. V gene TRBV6-5 combines with J gene TRBJ2-5; D might be TRBD1 (5 bases). This CDR3 has 13 amino acids. The V and J ends lost 5 bases and 5 bases respectively, with 12 bases between them. In germline, CDR1 is MNHEY, CDR2 SVGAGI. This CDR3 is CASSQGIEETQYF. CDR3 in DNA: TGTGCCAGCAGTCAGGGAATCGAGGAGACCCAGTACTTC.

V is TRBV20-1 and J is TRBJ2-7; D is unclear. Germline V gene data show CDR1 as DFQATT and CDR2 as SNEGSKA (reference sequence). V was cut by 2 bases and J by 4 bases, with 6 bases left in between. CDR3 size: 11 residues. The CDR3 region has the DNA TGCAGTGCTAGAAAGGGATACGAGCAGTACTTC. Translation: CSARKGYEQYF.

The rearrangement joins TRBV7-8 to TRBJ1-2; D gene uncertain. The CDR3 length is 13 residues. CDR1 and CDR2 (germline): SGHVS, FQNEAQ. V was clipped by 0 bases and J by 7 bases, with 9 bases between them. This CDR3 reads CASSLAMAGGYTF. The CDR3 DNA is TGTGCCAGCAGCTTAGCGATGGCCGGTGGCTACACCTTC.

The chain couples TRBV6-6 to TRBJ2-2; D not resolved. With 5 bases removed from V and 7 bases from J, the gap between germline ends came to 11 bases. This CDR3 region has 13 residues. Germline lookup yields CDR1 MNHNY and CDR2 SVGAGI (reference sequence). The DNA of the CDR3 is TGTGCCAGCAGTGGCCAGACCGGCGGGGAGCTGTTTTTT. It encodes CASSGQTGGELFF.

This clone was picked up one time. CDR3 sequence (DNA): TGCGCCAGCAGCTTGGCCGCAGGACCGAACACTGAAGCTTTCTTT. It specifies CASSLAAGPNTEAFF. V gene TRBV5-1 combines with J gene TRBJ1-1; unclear D gene. Trimming took 0 bases from V and 1 from J, leaving 10 bases between them. The V gene's germline CDR1 is SGHRS and CDR2 YFSETQ. The CDR3 totals 15 residues.

The chain recombines TRBV27 with TRBJ2-2; D gene unclear. V gave up 6 bases and J gave up 6 bases, with 11 bases separating them. The CDR3 has 13 residues. Germline lookup yields CDR1 MNHEY and CDR2 SMNVEV (reference sequence). As DNA, the CDR3 is TGTGCCAGCAGCTATCCTATTGCCGGGGAGCTGTTTTTT. Translating gives CASSYPIAGELFF.

The CDR3 spells CATPTSATTDTQYF. Here the CDR3 DNA reads TGTGCCACCCCGACTAGCGCCACAACAGATACGCAGTATTTT. This chain uses TRBV27 with TRBJ2-3; 8 bases agree with TRBD2. CDR3 length: 14 amino acids. Germline lookup yields CDR1 MNHEY and CDR2 SMNVEV (reference sequence). The V and J ends lost 10 bases and 3 bases, in that order; junction bases with no gene match: 9.

This clone was detected a few times. CDR3 DNA: TGCGCCAGCAGCTTGGAACTAGAGGGAAATACGCAGTATTTT. This codes for CASSLELEGNTQYF. This rearrangement joins TRBV5-1 to TRBJ2-3; maybe TRBD2 (5 bases). The CDR3 is made up of 14 amino acids. Trimming stripped 0 bases from V and 7 bases from J, with 12 bases between. From germline, CDR1 is SGHRS and CDR2 YFSETQ.

This chain uses TRBV27 with TRBJ2-7; TRBD2 agrees at 8 bases. The CDR3 covers 13 residues. Germline CDR1 and CDR2: MNHEY and SMNVEV (reference sequence). The CDR3 coding sequence is TGTGCAGCTCGCTCGAGCGGGAGCTACGAGCAGTACTTC. It specifies CAARSSGSYEQYF.